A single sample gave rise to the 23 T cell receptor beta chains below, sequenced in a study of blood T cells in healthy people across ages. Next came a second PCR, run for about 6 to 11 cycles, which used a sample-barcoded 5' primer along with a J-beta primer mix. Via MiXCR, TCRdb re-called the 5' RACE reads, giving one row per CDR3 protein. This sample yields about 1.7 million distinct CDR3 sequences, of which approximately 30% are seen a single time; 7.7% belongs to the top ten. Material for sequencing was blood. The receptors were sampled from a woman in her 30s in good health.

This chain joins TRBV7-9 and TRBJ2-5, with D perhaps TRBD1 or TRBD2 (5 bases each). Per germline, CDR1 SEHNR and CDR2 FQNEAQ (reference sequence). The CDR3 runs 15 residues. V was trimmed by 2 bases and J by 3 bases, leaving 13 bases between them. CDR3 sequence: CASSLPIGEKETQYF. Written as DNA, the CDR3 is TGTGCCAGCAGCTTACCGATAGGGGAGAAAGAGACCCAGTACTTC. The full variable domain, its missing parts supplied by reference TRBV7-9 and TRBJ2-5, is DTGVSQNPRHKITKRGQNVTFRCDPISEHNRLYWYRQTLGQGPEFLTYFQNEAQLEKSRLLSDRFSAERPKGSFSTLEIQRTEQGDSAMYLCASSLPIGEKETQYFGPGTRLLVL.

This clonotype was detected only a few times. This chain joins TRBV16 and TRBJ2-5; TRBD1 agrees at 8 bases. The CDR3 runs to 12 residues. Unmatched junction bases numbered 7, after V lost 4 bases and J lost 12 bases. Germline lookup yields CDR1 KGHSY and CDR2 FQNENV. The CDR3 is CASSLDRGGEYF. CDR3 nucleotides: TGTGCCAGCAGCCTTGACAGGGGAGGAGAGTACTTC.

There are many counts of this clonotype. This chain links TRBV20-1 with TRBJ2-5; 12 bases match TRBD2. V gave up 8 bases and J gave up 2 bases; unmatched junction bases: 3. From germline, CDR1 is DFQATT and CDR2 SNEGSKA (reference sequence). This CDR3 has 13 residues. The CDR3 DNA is TGCAGTCTAGCGGGAGGGAGGCAAGAGACCCAGTACTTC. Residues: CSLAGGRQETQYF.

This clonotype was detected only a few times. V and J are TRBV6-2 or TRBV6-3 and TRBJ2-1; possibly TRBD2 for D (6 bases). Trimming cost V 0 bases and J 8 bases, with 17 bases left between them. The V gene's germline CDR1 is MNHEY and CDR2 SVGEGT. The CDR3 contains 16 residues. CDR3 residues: CASSYSATSPADEQFF. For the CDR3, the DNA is TGTGCCAGCAGTTACTCTGCGACTAGTCCGGCCGATGAGCAGTTCTTC.

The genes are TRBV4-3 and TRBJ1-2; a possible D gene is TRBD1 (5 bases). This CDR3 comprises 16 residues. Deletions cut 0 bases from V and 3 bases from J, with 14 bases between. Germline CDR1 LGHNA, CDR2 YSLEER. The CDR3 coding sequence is TGCGCCAGCAGCCAAGATTTCGGCAGGGTGGACTATGGCTACACCTTC. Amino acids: CASSQDFGRVDYGYTF.

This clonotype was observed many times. As DNA, the CDR3 is TGCGCCAGCAGCTTGGATGGTGCCCGAACAGCAGATACGCAGTATTTT. Translating gives CASSLDGARTADTQYF. The V gene is TRBV5-1, the J gene TRBJ2-3; D unclear. The germline V and J ends were trimmed by 0 bases and 4 bases, with 15 bases remaining between them. The CDR3 spans 16 residues. CDR1 SGHRS and CDR2 YFSETQ come from the germline V gene.

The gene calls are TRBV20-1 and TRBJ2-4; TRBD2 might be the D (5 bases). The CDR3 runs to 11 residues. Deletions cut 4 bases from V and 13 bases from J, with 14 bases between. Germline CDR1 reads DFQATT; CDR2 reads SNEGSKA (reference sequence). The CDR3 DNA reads TGCAGTGCTACGGGCCCGCCGGGGCAGTACTTC. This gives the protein CSATGPPGQYF.

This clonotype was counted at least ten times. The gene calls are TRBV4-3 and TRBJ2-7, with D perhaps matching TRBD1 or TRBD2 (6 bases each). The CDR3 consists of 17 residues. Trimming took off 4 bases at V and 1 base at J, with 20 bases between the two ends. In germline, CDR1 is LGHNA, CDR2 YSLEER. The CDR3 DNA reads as TGCGCCAGCAGCCTTGAGACGGGGGCGCGAAGGTCCTACGAGCAGTACTTC. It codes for CASSLETGARRSYEQYF.

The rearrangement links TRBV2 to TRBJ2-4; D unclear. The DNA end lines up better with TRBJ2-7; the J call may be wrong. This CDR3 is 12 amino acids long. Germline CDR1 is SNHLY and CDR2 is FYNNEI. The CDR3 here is CASRQPGYEQYF. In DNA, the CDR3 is TGTGCCAGCAGGCAACCGGGTTACGAGCAGTACTTC.

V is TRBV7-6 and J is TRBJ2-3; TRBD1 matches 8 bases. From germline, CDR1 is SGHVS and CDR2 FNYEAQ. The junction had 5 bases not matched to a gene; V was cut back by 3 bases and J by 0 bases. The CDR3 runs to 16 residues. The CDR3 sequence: CASSFRGQGSTDTQYF. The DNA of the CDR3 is TGTGCCAGCAGCTTCCGAGGACAGGGAAGCACAGATACGCAGTATTTT.

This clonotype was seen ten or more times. The CDR3 protein is CAGAGQTYNSPLHF. The CDR3 bases are TGTGCCGGCGCCGGACAGACCTATAATTCACCCCTCCACTTT. The V and J genes are TRBV27 and TRBJ1-6; tentatively, D is TRBD1 (6 bases). Germline CDR1 and CDR2: MNHEY and SMNVEV (reference sequence). This CDR3 is built from 14 residues. Trimming removed 11 bases at V and 2 bases at J, with 13 bases between.

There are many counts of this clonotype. In nucleotides, the CDR3 is TGTGCCAGCAGCTTAATTGTGGGTCTAGGGGCCAACGTCCTGACTTTC. Encoded protein: CASSLIVGLGANVLTF. The chain combines TRBV7-3 with TRBJ2-6; D not certain. With 1 base removed from V and 4 bases from J, the gap between germline ends came to 11 bases. Germline values: CDR1 SGHTA, CDR2 FQGTGA. The CDR3 has 16 residues.

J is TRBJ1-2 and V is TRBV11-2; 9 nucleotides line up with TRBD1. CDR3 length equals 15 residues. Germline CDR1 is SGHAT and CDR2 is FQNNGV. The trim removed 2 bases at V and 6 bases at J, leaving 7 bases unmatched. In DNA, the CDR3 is TGTGCCAGCAGCTTACGTGGGGACAGGGATAATGGCTACACCTTC. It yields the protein CASSLRGDRDNGYTF. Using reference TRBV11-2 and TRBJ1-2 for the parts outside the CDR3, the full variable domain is EAGVAQSPRYKIIEKRQSVAFWCNPISGHATLYWYQQILGQGPKLLIQFQNNGVVDDSQLPKDRFSAERLKGVDSTLKIQPAKLEDSAVYLCASSLRGDRDNGYTFGSGTRLTVV.

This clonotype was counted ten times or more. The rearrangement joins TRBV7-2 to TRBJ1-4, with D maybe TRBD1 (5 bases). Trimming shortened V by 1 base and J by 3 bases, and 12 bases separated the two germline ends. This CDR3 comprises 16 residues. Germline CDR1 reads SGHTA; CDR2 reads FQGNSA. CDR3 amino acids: CASSLGVGPANEKLFF. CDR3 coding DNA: TGTGCCAGCAGCTTAGGCGTGGGGCCAGCTAATGAAAAACTGTTTTTT. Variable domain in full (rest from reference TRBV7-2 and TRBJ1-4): GAGVSQSPSNKVTEKGKDVELRCDPISGHTALYWYRQSLGQGLEFLIYFQGNSAPDKSGLPSDRFSAERTGGSVSTLTIQRTQQEDSAVYLCASSLGVGPANEKLFFGSGTQLSVL.

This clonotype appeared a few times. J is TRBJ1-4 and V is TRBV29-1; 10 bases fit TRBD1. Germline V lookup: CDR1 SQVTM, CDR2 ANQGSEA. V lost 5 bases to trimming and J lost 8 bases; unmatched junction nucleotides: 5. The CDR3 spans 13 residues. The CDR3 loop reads CSVQTGGGEKLFF. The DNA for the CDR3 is TGCAGCGTTCAGACAGGGGGCGGCGAAAAACTGTTTTTT.

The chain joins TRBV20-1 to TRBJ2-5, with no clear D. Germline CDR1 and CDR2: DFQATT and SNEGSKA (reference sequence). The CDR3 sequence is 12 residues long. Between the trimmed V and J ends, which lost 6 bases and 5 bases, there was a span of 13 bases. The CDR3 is CSAIEMGETQYF. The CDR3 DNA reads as TGCAGTGCGATAGAGATGGGCGAGACCCAGTACTTC.

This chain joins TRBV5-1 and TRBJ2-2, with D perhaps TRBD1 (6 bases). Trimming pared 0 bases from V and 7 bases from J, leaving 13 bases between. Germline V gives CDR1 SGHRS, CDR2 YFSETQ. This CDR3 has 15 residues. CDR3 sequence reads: CASSLETGQGGELFF. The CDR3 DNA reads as TGCGCCAGCAGCTTGGAGACAGGTCAAGGCGGGGAGCTGTTTTTT.

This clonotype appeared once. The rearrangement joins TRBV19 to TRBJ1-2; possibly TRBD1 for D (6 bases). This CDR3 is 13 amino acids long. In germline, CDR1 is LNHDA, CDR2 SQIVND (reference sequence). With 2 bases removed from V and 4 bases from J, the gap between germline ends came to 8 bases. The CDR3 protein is CASSIQGLYGYTF. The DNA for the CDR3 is TGTGCCAGTAGTATACAGGGGCTCTATGGCTACACCTTC.

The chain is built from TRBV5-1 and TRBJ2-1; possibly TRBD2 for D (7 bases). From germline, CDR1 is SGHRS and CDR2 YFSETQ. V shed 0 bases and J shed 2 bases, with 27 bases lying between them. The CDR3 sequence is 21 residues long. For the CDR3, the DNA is TGCGCCAGCAGCTTGGCCAGGGGTGGCCGTGGCGTTGCGGGGGCCTACAATGAGCAGTTCTTC. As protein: CASSLARGGRGVAGAYNEQFF.

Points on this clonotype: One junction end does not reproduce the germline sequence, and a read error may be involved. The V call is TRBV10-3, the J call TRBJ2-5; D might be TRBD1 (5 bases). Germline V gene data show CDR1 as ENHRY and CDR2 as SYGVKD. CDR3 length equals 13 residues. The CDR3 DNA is TGTGCCGTCAGCGCCGTCAGGGTCGAGACCCAGTACTTC. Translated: CAVSAVRVETQYF.

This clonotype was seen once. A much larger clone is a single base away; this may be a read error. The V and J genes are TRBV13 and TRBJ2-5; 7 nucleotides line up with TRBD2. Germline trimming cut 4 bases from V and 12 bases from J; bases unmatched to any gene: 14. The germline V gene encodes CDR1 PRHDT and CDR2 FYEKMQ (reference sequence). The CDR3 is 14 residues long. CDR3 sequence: CASSWSGESYEKYF. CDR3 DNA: TGTGCCAGCAGCTGGAGCGGGGAATCCTACGAGAAGTACTTC.

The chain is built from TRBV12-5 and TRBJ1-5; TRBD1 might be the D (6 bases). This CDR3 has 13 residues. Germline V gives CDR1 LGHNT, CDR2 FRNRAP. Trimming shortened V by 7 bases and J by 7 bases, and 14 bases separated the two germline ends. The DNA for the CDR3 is TGTGCTAGTGTCGCGGGCGGGGGCCAGCCCCAGCATTTT. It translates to CASVAGGGQPQHF.

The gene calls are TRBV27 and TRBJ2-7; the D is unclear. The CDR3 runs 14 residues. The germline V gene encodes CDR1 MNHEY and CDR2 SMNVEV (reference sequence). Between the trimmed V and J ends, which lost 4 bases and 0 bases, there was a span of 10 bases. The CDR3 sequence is CASSSYGTSYEQYF. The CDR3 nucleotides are TGTGCCAGCAGTTCCTACGGCACCTCCTACGAGCAGTACTTC.